This TCR beta chain was retrieved from a study of CD8+CD57+ T cells in acquired aplastic anemia. This clonotype turned up a few times. A much more abundant neighbour one base away suggests this may be a read error. TCR beta VDJ and CDR3 profiling used genomic DNA as template. TCRdb re-called the reads through MiXCR, storing one row per CDR3 protein. This sample yields hundreds of thousands of distinct CDR3 sequences, of which approximately 32% are seen a single time; 0.7% to 1% belongs to the top ten. The germline V and J ends were trimmed by 0 bases and 12 bases, with 11 bases remaining between them. The CDR3 runs 12 residues. The germline V gene has CDR1 ENHRY and CDR2 SYGVKD. The authors sequenced patients whose flow cytometry had shown CD8+CD57+ cell expansion.

The gene calls are TRBV10-3 and TRBJ1-2, with D perhaps TRBD1 (5 bases). The sample comprised sorted CD4+, CD8+, or CD8+CD57+ T cells (not recorded which) from PBMCs. The clonotype comes from a human donor with aplastic anemia. DNA of the CDR3: TGTGCCATCAGTGAGTCCCAGGGAGTCAACACCTTC. As protein: CAISESQGVNTF.